The 21 T cell receptor beta chains reported below all come from one sample, sequenced in a study of Ad26.COV2.S vaccination and SARS-CoV-2 variants (dated by TCRdb to the early 2020s). The treatment or condition label corresponds to: around 19 received Ad26.COV2.S at low or high dose, single or two shots; about 5 received placebo; per-sample allocation not given. For vaccine and placebo recipients, the sequenced repertoires came from samples collected on day 63 after the first injection. The method behind the library was the immunoSEQ multiplex PCR assay. Imported from immuneACCESS, the table was reduced by TCRdb to in-frame sequences with V and J called. These copies leave out some clones; in studies compared against another copy, an unresolved V gene accounts for under half, and the cause of the remainder is not known. The sample records about 350,000 clones, 88% of which are singletons. Together, the top ten hold around 6.6% of the sample.

The source was peripheral blood, collected in a trial of Ad26.COV2.S vaccine versus placebo. These receptors were obtained from a person aged 18 to 59 who received the Ad26.COV2.S COVID-19 vaccine or a placebo.

The chain links TRBV7-8 to TRBJ2-5; the D gene could be TRBD1 or TRBD2 (6 bases each). Germline CDR1 is SGHVS and CDR2 is FQNEAQ. This CDR3 comprises 16 residues. The ends were cut back, 2 bases at V and 5 bases at J, with 18 bases in the middle. In nucleotides, the CDR3 is TGTGCCAGCAGCTTAAGGACAGCGGGTCACGGGGAGACCCAGTACTTC. This encodes CASSLRTAGHGETQYF.

This rearrangement joins TRBV7-2 to TRBJ2-3; D might be TRBD1 (5 bases). Germline CDR1 SGHTA, CDR2 FQGNSA. Trimming cost V 6 bases and J 3 bases, with 16 bases left between them. The CDR3 covers 15 residues. In DNA, the CDR3 is TGTGCCAGCAGATCCTCGCAGGGTGCTACAGATACGCAGTATTTT. Residues: CASRSSQGATDTQYF.

CDR3 residues: CASSWTSGRYEQYF. The CDR3 region has the DNA TGTGCCAGCAGCTGGACTAGCGGGAGGTACGAGCAGTACTTC. J is TRBJ2-7 and V is TRBV7-3, with TRBD2 matching over 14 bases. From germline, CDR1 is SGHTA and CDR2 FQGTGA. This CDR3 is built from 14 residues. Unmatched junction bases numbered 0, after V lost 4 bases and J lost 4 bases. The variable domain in full, with the rest retrieved from reference TRBV7-3 and TRBJ2-7, is GAGVSQTPSNKVTEKGKYVELRCDPISGHTALYWYRQSLGQGPEFLIYFQGTGAADDSGLPNDRFFAVRPEGSVSTLKIQRTERGDSAVYLCASSWTSGRYEQYFGPGTRLTVT.

This clone was counted once. The chain recombines TRBV10-3 with TRBJ1-6, with D possibly being TRBD1 (5 bases). The CDR3 covers 12 residues. CDR1 is ENHRY, CDR2 SYGVKD, per germline. The V end lost 3 bases, the J end lost 12 bases, and 9 bases lay between the germline ends. CDR3 in DNA: TGTGCCATCAGTGATGCAGGGCAACCCCTCCACTTT. The encoded protein is CAISDAGQPLHF.

The chain joins TRBV2 to TRBJ1-3; tentatively, D is TRBD1 (6 bases). With 7 bases removed from V and 1 base from J, the gap between germline ends came to 17 bases. The CDR3 covers 16 residues. The V gene's germline CDR1 is SNHLY and CDR2 FYNNEI. The CDR3 DNA sequence: TGTGCCAGCACTAGGTGGACAGACGGTTCTGGAAACACCATATATTTT. It specifies CASTRWTDGSGNTIYF.

The rearrangement uses TRBV5-1 and TRBJ2-7; a possible D gene is TRBD1 (5 bases). This CDR3 has 15 residues. Germline V CDR1 and CDR2: SGHRS, YFSETQ. V gave up 0 bases and J gave up 2 bases, with 12 bases separating them. CDR3 in amino acids: CASSLGRAGTYEQYF. CDR3 coding DNA: TGCGCCAGCAGCTTGGGCAGGGCAGGGACCTACGAGCAGTACTTC.

The chain has TRBV2 and TRBJ1-1; D gene ambiguous. CDR3 length equals 11 residues. The germline gives CDR1 SNHLY, CDR2 FYNNEI. V shed 7 bases and J shed 1 base, with 4 bases lying between them. The CDR3 nucleotides read TGTGCCAGCATGACGAACACTGAAGCTTTCTTT. Protein product: CASMTNTEAFF.

J is TRBJ2-3 and V is TRBV2; TRBD2 matches 11 bases. J was trimmed by 5 bases and V by 2 bases; bases with no gene match: 9. Germline values: CDR1 SNHLY, CDR2 FYNNEI. This CDR3 contains 17 residues. This CDR3 is CASSEIASGRSGDTQYF. The CDR3 region has the DNA TGTGCCAGCAGTGAAATTGCTAGCGGGAGGAGTGGAGATACGCAGTATTTT. Drawing the rest from reference TRBV2 and TRBJ2-3, the complete variable domain is EPEVTQTPSHQVTQMGQEVILRCVPISNHLYFYWYRQILGQKVEFLVSFYNNEISEKSEIFDDQFSVERPDGSNFTLKIRSTKLEDSAMYFCASSEIASGRSGDTQYFGPGTRLTVL.

V gene TRBV6-5 combines with J gene TRBJ2-7, with 7 bases fitting TRBD1. This CDR3 has 14 amino acids. The V gene end was trimmed by 6 bases and the J gene end by 2 bases; junction bases not matched to a gene: 7. CDR1 and CDR2 (germline): MNHEY, SVGAGI. This chain's CDR3 is CASRTGLWTYEQYF. CDR3 nucleotide sequence: TGTGCCAGCAGGACAGGGCTATGGACCTACGAGCAGTACTTC.

The V gene is TRBV5-8, the J gene TRBJ1-1; D uncertain. The CDR3 covers 13 residues. The germline gives CDR1 SGHTS, CDR2 YDEGEE. Trimming removed 0 bases at V and 8 bases at J, with 11 bases between. The CDR3 nucleotides are TGTGCCAGCAGCTTGGCACCTCGAGAAGAAGCTTTCTTT. The encoded protein is CASSLAPREEAFF.

This chain connects TRBV6-5 to TRBJ2-3; the D gene is possibly TRBD2 (5 bases). The CDR3 is 15 residues long. Germline values: CDR1 MNHEY, CDR2 SVGAGI. Trimming stripped 2 bases from V and 2 bases from J, with 11 bases between. CDR3 in amino acids: CASSYGGGYTDTQYF. In nucleotides, the CDR3 is TGTGCCAGCAGTTACGGAGGCGGATACACAGATACGCAGTATTTT.

The V call is TRBV7-9, the J call TRBJ1-1, with 7 bases matching TRBD1. The CDR3 sequence is 15 residues long. CDR1 and CDR2 from the germline V gene are SEHNR and FQNEAQ (reference sequence). V dropped 5 bases and J dropped 5; count of bases not matched to a gene: 11. The CDR3 reads CASSETKLTGTEAFF. The CDR3 DNA reads TGTGCCAGCAGCGAGACGAAACTGACAGGGACTGAAGCTTTCTTT.

The V and J genes are TRBV7-9 and TRBJ2-7; D gene ambiguous. CDR1 is SEHNR, CDR2 FQNEAQ, per germline (reference sequence). There are 15 residues in the CDR3. Trimming cost V 4 bases and J 2 bases, with 15 bases left between them. This CDR3 reads CASSSSSGRAYEQYF. CDR3 in DNA: TGTGCCAGCAGCTCATCATCAGGAAGGGCCTACGAGCAGTACTTC.

This clone was recorded once. The CDR3 DNA reads TGTGCCAGCAGGGGCACAGATACGCAGTATTTT. It translates to CASRGTDTQYF. V and J are TRBV6-5 and TRBJ2-3; D is unresolved. Germline lookup yields CDR1 MNHEY and CDR2 SVGAGI. V was trimmed by 6 bases and J by 1 base, leaving 2 bases between them. CDR3 size: 11 residues.

The chain recombines TRBV11-3 with TRBJ2-2; no reliable D call. CDR1 is SGHNT and CDR2 is YENEEA in the germline V gene. Trimming took off 2 bases at V and 6 bases at J, with 16 bases between the two ends. This CDR3 has 16 residues. The CDR3 sequence is CASSLSSGWGSGELFF. CDR3 bases: TGTGCCAGCAGCTTAAGTAGTGGATGGGGTTCCGGGGAGCTGTTTTTT.

V usage is TRBV7-3 and J usage is TRBJ2-1; 12 nucleotides match TRBD2. The germline gives CDR1 SGHTA, CDR2 FQGTGA. The CDR3 contains 17 residues. The junction had 13 bases not matched to a gene; V was cut back by 5 bases and J by 8 bases. CDR3 in DNA: TGTGCCAGCAGCGCAGTACCCCGGACTAGCGGGATTGATGAGCAGTTCTTC. Its protein is CASSAVPRTSGIDEQFF.

The rearrangement joins TRBV18 to TRBJ2-3; D may be TRBD1 (6 bases). V gave up 1 base and J gave up 4 bases, with 18 bases separating them. The germline V gene has CDR1 KGHSH and CDR2 LQKENI. The CDR3 consists of 17 residues. CDR3 sequence (DNA): TGTGCCAGCTCACCACGGGCAGGGGCCAGAGGGCCAGATACGCAGTATTTT. This encodes CASSPRAGARGPDTQYF.

The J gene is TRBJ1-2, the V gene TRBV6-5; the D is unclear. Germline V lookup: CDR1 MNHEY, CDR2 SVGAGI. V dropped 10 bases and J dropped 7 bases, with 25 bases sitting between them. This CDR3 has 15 amino acids. The CDR3 nucleotides are TGTGCCACCACTACCGGGCCGAACCTGGGAAGTGGCTACACCTTC. Protein: CATTTGPNLGSGYTF.

This chain joins TRBV7-8 and TRBJ1-1, with 7 positions matching TRBD1. There are 13 residues in the CDR3. V lost 6 bases, J lost 9 bases, and 10 bases stayed unmatched. CDR1 SGHVS and CDR2 FQNEAQ come from the germline V gene. CDR3 nucleotides: TGTGCCAGCAGACAGGGGAACGGGCCCAAAGCTTTCTTT. This translates into CASRQGNGPKAFF.

This rearrangement joins TRBV10-3 to TRBJ2-2; 7 bases fit TRBD2. CDR3 length: 14 amino acids. Losses at the gene ends were 8 bases for V and 4 bases for J; bases not matched to a gene: 7. Germline-derived CDR1 and CDR2 are ENHRY and SYGVKD. CDR3 protein: CAIPGSGATGELFF. CDR3 nucleotides: TGTGCCATCCCGGGCAGCGGGGCCACCGGGGAGCTGTTTTTT.

The rearrangement joins TRBV28 to TRBJ1-2; D is possibly TRBD1 (5 bases). Germline assignment: CDR1 MDHEN and CDR2 SYDVKM. The CDR3 is 17 residues long. Trimming removed 3 bases from V and 1 base from J, with 18 bases in between. CDR3 coding DNA: TGTGCCAGCAGTTTGATCGGGACCGTAATCCTTAACTATGGCTACACCTTC. Protein product: CASSLIGTVILNYGYTF.